Each of the 12 T cell receptor beta chains below was sequenced from the same sample in a study of Graves' ophthalmopathy and Graves' hyperthyroidism. The sequenced template was RNA, covering the TCR beta CDR3 region. RT-PCR with HTBI primers came first, then second-round multiplex PCR. TCRdb reanalysed the multiplex PCR reads using MiXCR and keeps one entry per CDR3 protein. The sample holds about 210,000 distinct CDR3 sequences, under 30% seen once. Material for sequencing was peripheral blood. The receptors were sampled from a man aged 45-65 years with Graves' ophthalmopathy.

This clonotype was found many times. The J gene is TRBJ2-5, the V gene TRBV12-3 or TRBV12-4, with 7 bases identical to TRBD1. V was clipped by 0 bases and J by 5 bases; unmatched bases: 6. The CDR3 has 15 residues. CDR3 in DNA: TGTGCCAGCAGTTTAGCCCGGGACAGTCCCGAGACCCAGTACTTC. It codes for CASSLARDSPETQYF.

This clonotype was recorded many times. The J gene is TRBJ2-6, the V gene TRBV6-2 or TRBV6-3; possibly TRBD1 for D (6 bases). CDR1 MNHEY and CDR2 SVGEGT come from the germline V gene. V was shortened by 3 bases and J by 5 bases, with 14 bases between the two germline ends. The CDR3 runs 16 residues. CDR3: CASSYFPTGRANVLTF. CDR3 bases: TGTGCCAGCAGTTATTTCCCGACAGGAAGGGCCAACGTCCTGACTTTC.

This clonotype was detected many times. This rearrangement joins TRBV20-1 to TRBJ2-7, with 9 bases lining up with TRBD1. After removal of 5 bases from V and 2 bases from J, the junction contained 7 bases not matched to a gene. CDR1 and CDR2 (germline): DFQATT, SNEGSKA (reference sequence). The CDR3 covers 14 residues. Written as DNA, the CDR3 is TGCAGTGCTTCGGGACAGGGATTTACCTACGAGCAGTACTTC. This translates into CSASGQGFTYEQYF.

This clonotype was counted between two and nine times. The chain carries TRBV20-1 and TRBJ2-7; TRBD2 matches 10 bases. Germline values: CDR1 DFQATT, CDR2 SNEGSKA (reference sequence). J gave up 2 bases and V 6 bases, and 13 bases lay outside the gene matches. CDR3 length: 16 residues. CDR3: CSARTSGSPPAYEQYF. As DNA, the CDR3 is TGCAGTGCACGGACTAGCGGCAGTCCCCCTGCCTACGAGCAGTACTTC.

This clonotype appeared many times. This chain links TRBV6-2 or TRBV6-3 with TRBJ2-5; 7 nucleotides match TRBD1. The V gene end was trimmed by 0 bases and the J gene end by 5 bases; junction bases not matched to a gene: 12. Per the germline V gene, CDR1 is MNHEY and CDR2 is SVGEGT. The CDR3 consists of 17 residues. CDR3 in DNA: TGTGCCAGCAGTTACTCGATATGGACAGGAGATAGCGAGACCCAGTACTTC. It codes for CASSYSIWTGDSETQYF.

This clonotype has at least ten counts. This chain joins TRBV5-6 and TRBJ2-2; D gene ambiguous. The CDR3 has 15 residues. Germline values: CDR1 SGHDT, CDR2 YYEEEE. V lost 5 bases and J 0 bases, leaving 11 bases between the germline ends. The CDR3 bases are TGTGCCAGCAGTCCCCTCTCCACGAACACCGGGGAGCTGTTTTTT. This sequence encodes CASSPLSTNTGELFF.

The chain combines TRBV2 with TRBJ2-7; 11 bases fit TRBD1. The CDR3 totals 15 residues. Per the germline V gene, CDR1 is SNHLY and CDR2 is FYNNEI. The V segment lost 6 bases and the J segment 4 bases; nucleotides outside the gene matches: 8. In DNA form, the CDR3 reads TGTGCCAGCAGCGGACAGGGGGCGTCGGGATACGAGCAGTACTTC. Translation gives CASSGQGASGYEQYF.

This clonotype showed up many times. V usage is TRBV10-3 and J usage is TRBJ2-7; D gene uncertain. The CDR3 is 16 amino acids. The germline V and J ends were trimmed by 3 bases and 5 bases, with 20 bases remaining between them. The V gene's germline CDR1 is ENHRY and CDR2 SYGVKD. This chain's CDR3 is CAISDPSLGYADEQYF. DNA for the CDR3: TGTGCCATCAGTGACCCCTCCCTGGGATACGCCGACGAGCAGTACTTC.

The chain employs TRBV28 and TRBJ2-7; no firm D call. CDR1 MDHEN and CDR2 SYDVKM come from the germline V gene. This CDR3 has 15 amino acids. V lost 2 bases and J 0 bases, leaving 11 bases between the germline ends. CDR3 sequence (DNA): TGTGCCAGCAGTTTAGCGGTGCACAGCTCCTACGAGCAGTACTTC. Its translation is CASSLAVHSSYEQYF.

The sample holds many counts of this clonotype. This chain joins TRBV5-8 and TRBJ1-1; D is undetermined. V lost 0 bases and J lost 4, with 10 bases in between. CDR1 is SGHTS and CDR2 is YDEGEE in the germline V gene. This CDR3 has 14 amino acids. CDR3 sequence: CASSLGRSGTEAFF. CDR3 in DNA: TGTGCCAGCAGCTTGGGCAGATCAGGCACTGAAGCTTTCTTT.

The V and J genes are TRBV6-1 and TRBJ2-7, with no clear D. Germline assignment: CDR1 MNHNS and CDR2 SASEGT. Trimming stripped 3 bases from V and 6 bases from J, with 15 bases between. The CDR3 contains 14 residues. The CDR3 loop is CASSESGPFPEQYF. Written as DNA, the CDR3 is TGTGCCAGCAGTGAGTCCGGGCCGTTTCCCGAGCAGTACTTC.

The chain combines TRBV12-3 or TRBV12-4 with TRBJ1-1; the match to TRBD1 covers 10 bases. V trimming: 6 bases; J trimming: 7 bases; junction bases outside the gene matches: 8. The CDR3 loop spans 14 amino acids. CDR3 bases: TGTGCCAGCAGCGGGACAGGGGCTAGGGGTGAAGCTTTCTTT. It codes for CASSGTGARGEAFF.